This T cell receptor beta chain was found in a study of blood T cells in healthy people across ages. This clonotype was observed many times. A second PCR of 7 to 11 cycles used a sample-barcoded 5' primer and a J-beta primer mix. A single record per CDR3 protein comes from TCRdb applying MiXCR to the 5' RACE reads. The sample contains over 600,000 distinct CDR3 sequences, under 25% of which appear only once. V lost 9 bases to trimming and J lost 3 bases; unmatched junction nucleotides: 4. The CDR3 spans 13 residues. Germline CDR1 and CDR2: MNHEY and SVGEGT. The chain is built from TRBV6-2 or TRBV6-3 and TRBJ2-1; the match to TRBD2 covers 8 bases. The sample comprised blood. This sequence originates from a man in his 70s in good health. The chain's CDR3 is CASSGTSYNEQFF. In DNA, the CDR3 is TGTGCCAGTTCCGGGACTAGCTACAATGAGCAGTTCTTC.